This T cell receptor (beta chain) was documented in a study of T cell repertoires in cytomegalovirus infection. Study overall: Matching HLA type and CMV infection were both indicated by public TCR beta signatures. Study observations and caveats: Adding up the frequency of public TCR beta families identified people who carried CMV plus the relevant HLA. It was HLA-C-restricted CMV-specific TCR beta clonotypes that dominated the response ex vivo.

TCRdb analysed the reads with MiXCR anew, one entry per CDR3 protein. Among 300,000 or so distinct CDR3 sequences listed, 9.6% were seen once. The table lists this clonotype with many counts. Its antigen is unidentified. This CDR3 region has 16 residues. The ends lost 5 bases at V and 3 bases at J; junction bases unmatched: 11. The germline V gene encodes CDR1 SGHTA and CDR2 FQGTGA. Sequenced sample: PBMCs. This chain uses TRBV7-3 with TRBJ1-1, with 8 bases identical to TRBD1. The receptor's source is a human donor in good health (CMV status not recorded). Some clones in this sample may be carry-over from other donors' samples. The CDR3 sequence: CASSPGQGMSDTEAFF. CDR3 bases: TGTGCCAGCAGCCCTGGACAGGGAATGAGTGACACTGAAGCTTTCTTT.